One and the same sample provided the 10 T cell receptor beta chains below, sequenced in a study of T cells in Graves' hyperthyroidism and ophthalmopathy. Researchers amplified the TCR beta CDR3 regions from RNA transcripts. RT-PCR in the first round (using the HTBI primer set) targeted the TCR CDR3. From the multiplex PCR reads, TCRdb called clonotypes with MiXCR, one entry per CDR3 protein. Altogether around 520,000 distinct CDR3 sequences are present, less than 25% being singletons, with the ten largest covering 11%. Material: blood. These TCRs come from a young woman with Graves' ophthalmopathy.

The gene calls are TRBV20-1 and TRBJ1-2; a possible D gene is TRBD1 (6 bases). Trimming took off 6 bases at V and 2 bases at J, with 16 bases between the two ends. This CDR3 comprises 14 residues. CDR1 DFQATT and CDR2 SNEGSKA come from the germline V gene (reference sequence). DNA of the CDR3: TGCAGTGCCCTTACCCGGACAGAAAACTATGGCTACACCTTC. Its translation: CSALTRTENYGYTF.

The rearrangement links TRBV12-3 or TRBV12-4 to TRBJ1-1; D is possibly TRBD1 (5 bases). V lost 5 bases to trimming and J lost 9 bases, with 16 bases between them. There are 13 residues in the CDR3. The chain's CDR3 is CASSDRDPQQAFF. CDR3 in DNA: TGTGCCAGCAGTGACCGGGACCCTCAGCAAGCTTTCTTT.

Only one count was recorded for this clonotype. The V call is TRBV24-1, the J call TRBJ1-1; 7 nucleotides align to TRBD1. CDR1 KGHDR and CDR2 SFDVKD come from the germline V gene. The CDR3 consists of 15 residues. The J segment lost 4 bases and the V segment lost 2 bases, leaving 6 bases of the junction unmatched. The CDR3 spells CATSDSSGGGTEAFF. The CDR3, as DNA: TGTGCCACCAGTGATTCGTCAGGGGGAGGCACTGAAGCTTTCTTT.

The CDR3, as DNA: TGTGCCAGCAGCTTAGTTAGCGGGGGGGCAGGCTACGAGCAGTACTTC. Amino acid sequence: CASSLVSGGAGYEQYF. The gene calls are TRBV11-2 and TRBJ2-7, with 11 nucleotides matching TRBD2. Germline loops: CDR1 SGHAT, CDR2 FQNNGV. This CDR3 is built from 16 residues. The V gene end was trimmed by 1 base and the J gene end by 3 bases; junction bases not matched to a gene: 5. Variable domain in full (rest from reference TRBV11-2 and TRBJ2-7): EAGVAQSPRYKIIEKRQSVAFWCNPISGHATLYWYQQILGQGPKLLIQFQNNGVVDDSQLPKDRFSAERLKGVDSTLKIQPAKLEDSAVYLCASSLVSGGAGYEQYFGPGTRLTVT.

Ten or more counts support this clonotype. The V and J genes are TRBV6-5 and TRBJ2-7; 8 nucleotides agree with TRBD1. Trimming removed 2 bases from V and 5 bases from J; junction bases left unmatched: 8. The germline V gene encodes CDR1 MNHEY and CDR2 SVGAGI. This CDR3 spans 15 amino acids. CDR3 in amino acids: CASSYPGQGNNEQYF. The CDR3 DNA reads as TGTGCCAGCAGTTACCCCGGACAGGGTAACAACGAGCAGTACTTC.

The chain is built from TRBV11-2 and TRBJ2-7; 7 positions agree with TRBD1. This CDR3 region has 16 residues. Germline CDR1 reads SGHAT; CDR2 reads FQNNGV. Unmatched junction bases numbered 11, after V lost 5 bases and J lost 1 base. The CDR3 region has the DNA TGTGCCAGCAGCCTGAAGGTTACAGGGGAATCCTACGAGCAGTACTTC. Translating it yields CASSLKVTGESYEQYF.

This clonotype was counted at least ten times. This chain connects TRBV4-3 to TRBJ2-7; D uncertain. Germline V CDR1 and CDR2: LGHNA, YSLEER. The V gene lost 0 bases and the J gene lost 4 bases, with 7 bases spanning the gap. CDR3 length equals 13 residues. The CDR3 coding sequence is TGCGCCAGCAGCCAAGAAGTCGGGTACGAGCAGTACTTC. Its translation: CASSQEVGYEQYF.

This clonotype was detected many times. At one boundary the junction diverges from the germline segment, which might be a read error. The rearrangement joins TRBV6-5 to TRBJ1-1, with D uncertain. The CDR3 runs to 16 residues. In germline, CDR1 is MNHEY, CDR2 SVGAGI. The CDR3 nucleotides are TGTACCAGCAGTTACTCGAATCAGGTCATGAACACTGAAGCTTTCTTT. Its protein is CTSSYSNQVMNTEAFF.

Note on this clonotype: This may arise from a read error, as a much more abundant clone is one base away. CDR3 protein: CVSSQLGELFF. The CDR3 region has the DNA TGTGTCAGCAGCCAACTCGGGGAGCTGTTTTTT. The chain recombines TRBV3-1 with TRBJ2-2; unclear D gene. The CDR3 runs 11 residues. Germline V gene lookup returns CDR1 LGHDT and CDR2 YNNKEL (reference sequence).

There are many counts of this clonotype. The V and J genes are TRBV29-1 and TRBJ2-5; D may be TRBD1 (6 bases). V shed 8 bases and J shed 3 bases, with 16 bases lying between them. This CDR3 comprises 13 residues. Germline V gene data show CDR1 as SQVTM and CDR2 as ANQGSEA. CDR3 nucleotides: TGCAGCTTCTTCCAGGGGTCGGAAGAGACCCAGTACTTC. Translation: CSFFQGSEETQYF.